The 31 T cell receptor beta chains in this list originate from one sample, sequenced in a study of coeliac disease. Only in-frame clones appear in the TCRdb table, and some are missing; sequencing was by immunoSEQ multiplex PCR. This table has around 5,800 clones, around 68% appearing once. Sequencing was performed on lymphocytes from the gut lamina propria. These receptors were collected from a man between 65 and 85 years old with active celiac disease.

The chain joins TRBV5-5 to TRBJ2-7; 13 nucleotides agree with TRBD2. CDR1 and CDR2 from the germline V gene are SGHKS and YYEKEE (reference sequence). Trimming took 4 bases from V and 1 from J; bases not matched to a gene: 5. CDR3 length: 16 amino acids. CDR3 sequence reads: CASSPETSGGSYEQYF. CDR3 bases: TGTGCCAGCAGCCCGGAGACTAGCGGGGGGTCCTACGAGCAGTACTTC.

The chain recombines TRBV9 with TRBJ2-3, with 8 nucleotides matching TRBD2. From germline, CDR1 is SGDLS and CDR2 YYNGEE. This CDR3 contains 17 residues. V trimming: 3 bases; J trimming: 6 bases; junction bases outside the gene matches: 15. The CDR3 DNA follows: TGTGCCAGCAGCGCCCCCCACGGCCAGCGGGAGAGTGATACGCAGTATTTT. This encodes CASSAPHGQRESDTQYF.

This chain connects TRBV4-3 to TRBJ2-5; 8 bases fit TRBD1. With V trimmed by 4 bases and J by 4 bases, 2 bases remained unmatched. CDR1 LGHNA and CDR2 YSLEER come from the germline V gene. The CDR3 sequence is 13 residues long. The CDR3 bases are TGCGCCAGCAGCCCCGACAGGGGAGAGACCCAGTACTTC. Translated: CASSPDRGETQYF.

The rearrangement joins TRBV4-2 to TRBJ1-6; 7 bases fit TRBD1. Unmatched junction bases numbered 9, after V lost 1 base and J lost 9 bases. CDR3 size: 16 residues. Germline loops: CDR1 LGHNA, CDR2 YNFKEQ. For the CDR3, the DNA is TGTGCCAGCAGCCAAGGATCAGACAGGGTACGTTCACCCCTCCACTTT. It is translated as CASSQGSDRVRSPLHF.

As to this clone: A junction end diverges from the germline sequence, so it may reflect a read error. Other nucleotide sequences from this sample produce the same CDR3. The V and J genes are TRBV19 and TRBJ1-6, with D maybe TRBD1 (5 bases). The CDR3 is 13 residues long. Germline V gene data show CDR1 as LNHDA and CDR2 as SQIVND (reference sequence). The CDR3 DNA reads TGTGCCAGTCAAGAGACAGCGAATTCCCCCCTCCACTTT. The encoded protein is CASQETANSPLHF.

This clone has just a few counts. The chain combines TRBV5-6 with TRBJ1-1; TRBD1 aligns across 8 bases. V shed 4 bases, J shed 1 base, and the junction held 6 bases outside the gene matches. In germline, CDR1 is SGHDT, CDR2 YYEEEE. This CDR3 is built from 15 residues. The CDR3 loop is CASSVRQGRNTEAFF. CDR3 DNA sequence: TGTGCCAGCAGCGTACGACAGGGGAGGAACACTGAAGCTTTCTTT.

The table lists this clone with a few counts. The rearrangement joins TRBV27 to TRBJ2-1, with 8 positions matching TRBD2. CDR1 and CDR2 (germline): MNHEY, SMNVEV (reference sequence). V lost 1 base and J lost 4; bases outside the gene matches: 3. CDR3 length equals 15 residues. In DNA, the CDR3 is TGTGCCAGCAGTTTATATCGGGAGGGTTACAATGAGCAGTTCTTC. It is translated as CASSLYREGYNEQFF.

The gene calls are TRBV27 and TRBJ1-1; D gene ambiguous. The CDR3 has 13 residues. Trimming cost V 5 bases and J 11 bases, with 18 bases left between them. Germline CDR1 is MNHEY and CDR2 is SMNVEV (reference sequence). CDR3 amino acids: CASSLRHTGFAFF. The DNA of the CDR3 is TGTGCCAGCAGTCTACGCCACACGGGATTTGCTTTCTTT.

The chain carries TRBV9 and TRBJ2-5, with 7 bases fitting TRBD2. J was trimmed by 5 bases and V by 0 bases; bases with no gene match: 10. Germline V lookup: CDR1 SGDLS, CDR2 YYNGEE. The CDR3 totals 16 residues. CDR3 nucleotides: TGTGCCAGCAGCGTAGAGGGGCGGGGGAGCCTGGAGACCCAGTACTTC. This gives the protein CASSVEGRGSLETQYF.

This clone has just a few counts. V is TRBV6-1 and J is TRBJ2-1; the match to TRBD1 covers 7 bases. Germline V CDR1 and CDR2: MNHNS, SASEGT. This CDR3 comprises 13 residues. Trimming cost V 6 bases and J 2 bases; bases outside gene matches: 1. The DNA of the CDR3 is TGTGCCAGCAGGGGGACAGCCTACAATGAGCAGTTCTTC. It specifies CASRGTAYNEQFF.

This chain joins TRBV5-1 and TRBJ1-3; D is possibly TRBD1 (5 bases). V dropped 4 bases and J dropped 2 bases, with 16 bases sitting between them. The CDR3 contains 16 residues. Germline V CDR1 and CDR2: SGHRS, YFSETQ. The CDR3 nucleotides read TGCGCCAGCAGCCCGGATAGGGGTGGTACTGGAAACACCATATATTTT. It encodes CASSPDRGGTGNTIYF. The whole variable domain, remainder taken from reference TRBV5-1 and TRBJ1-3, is KAGVTQTPRYLIKTRGQQVTLSCSPISGHRSVSWYQQTPGQGLQFLFEYFSETQRNKGNFPGRFSGRQFSNSRSEMNVSTLELGDSALYLCASSPDRGGTGNTIYFGEGSWLTVV.

The CDR3 sequence is CASSLGQGGLEQYF. Written as DNA, the CDR3 is TGTGCCAGCAGCTTGGGACAGGGGGGCCTCGAGCAGTACTTC. V usage is TRBV5-4 and J usage is TRBJ2-7; 9 nucleotides agree with TRBD1. Germline V gives CDR1 SGHNT, CDR2 YYREEE (reference sequence). The J segment lost 6 bases and the V segment lost 0 bases, leaving 4 bases of the junction unmatched. The CDR3 length is 14 residues. The variable domain in full, with the rest retrieved from reference TRBV5-4 and TRBJ2-7, is ETGVTQSPTHLIKTRGQQVTLRCSSQSGHNTVSWYQQALGQGPQFIFQYYREEENGRGNFPPRFSGLQFPNYSSELNVNALELDDSALYLCASSLGQGGLEQYFGPGTRLTVT.

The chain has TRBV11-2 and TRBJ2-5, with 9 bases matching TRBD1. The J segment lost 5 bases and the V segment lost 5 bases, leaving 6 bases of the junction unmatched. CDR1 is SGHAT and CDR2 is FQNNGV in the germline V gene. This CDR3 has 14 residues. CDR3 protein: CASSLNRGQETQYF. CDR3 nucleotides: TGTGCCAGCAGCCTGAACAGGGGGCAGGAGACCCAGTACTTC. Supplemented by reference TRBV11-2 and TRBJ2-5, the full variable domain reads EAGVAQSPRYKIIEKRQSVAFWCNPISGHATLYWYQQILGQGPKLLIQFQNNGVVDDSQLPKDRFSAERLKGVDSTLKIQPAKLEDSAVYLCASSLNRGQETQYFGPGTRLLVL.

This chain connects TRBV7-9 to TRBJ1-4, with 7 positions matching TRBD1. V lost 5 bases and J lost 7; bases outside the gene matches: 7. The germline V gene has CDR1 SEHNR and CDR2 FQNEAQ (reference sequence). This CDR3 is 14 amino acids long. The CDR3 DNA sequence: TGTGCCAGCAGCACCAGGGGGAATGGTGAAAAACTGTTTTTT. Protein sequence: CASSTRGNGEKLFF.

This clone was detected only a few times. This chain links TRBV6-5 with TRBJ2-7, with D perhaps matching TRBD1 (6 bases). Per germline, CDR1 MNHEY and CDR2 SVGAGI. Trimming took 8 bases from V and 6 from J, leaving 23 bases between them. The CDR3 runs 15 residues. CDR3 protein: CASSPGGQRRSEQYF. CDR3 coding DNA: TGTGCCAGCTCCCCTGGGGGCCAGCGCAGGTCCGAGCAGTACTTC.

DNA for the CDR3: TGTGCCAGCAGCCTACCGGGGACAGGGGGCGGGGATAGCACTGAAGCTTTCTTT. Its translation is CASSLPGTGGGDSTEAFF. The rearrangement joins TRBV7-9 to TRBJ1-1; 12 nucleotides agree with TRBD1. J gave up 4 bases and V 5 bases, and 14 bases lay outside the gene matches. The CDR3 runs to 18 residues. Germline assignment: CDR1 SEHNR and CDR2 FQNEAQ (reference sequence).

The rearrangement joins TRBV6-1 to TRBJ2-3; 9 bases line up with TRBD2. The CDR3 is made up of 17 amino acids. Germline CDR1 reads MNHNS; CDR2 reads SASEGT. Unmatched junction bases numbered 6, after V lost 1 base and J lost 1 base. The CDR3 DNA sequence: TGTGCCAGCAGTGAAGTCGGCGGGGGGGTCGGCACAGATACGCAGTATTTT. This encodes CASSEVGGGVGTDTQYF.

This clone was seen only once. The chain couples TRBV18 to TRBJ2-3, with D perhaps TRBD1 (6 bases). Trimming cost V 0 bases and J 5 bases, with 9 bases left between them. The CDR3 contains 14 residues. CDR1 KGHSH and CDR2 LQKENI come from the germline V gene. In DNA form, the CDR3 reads TGTGCCAGCTCACCACCCCAGGACAGAGATACGCAGTATTTT. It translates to CASSPPQDRDTQYF.

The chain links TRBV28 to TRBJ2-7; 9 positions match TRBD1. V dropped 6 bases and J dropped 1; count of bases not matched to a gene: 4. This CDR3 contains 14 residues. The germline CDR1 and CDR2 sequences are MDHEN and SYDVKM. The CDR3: CASRKTGGSYEQYF. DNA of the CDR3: TGTGCCAGCAGAAAGACAGGGGGGTCCTACGAGCAGTACTTC.

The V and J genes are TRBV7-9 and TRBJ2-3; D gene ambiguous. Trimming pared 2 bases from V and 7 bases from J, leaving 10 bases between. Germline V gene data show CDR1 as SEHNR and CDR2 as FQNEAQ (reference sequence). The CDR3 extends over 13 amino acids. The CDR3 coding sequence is TGTGCCAGCAGCTTAAACAGCCGCCATACGCAGTATTTT. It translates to CASSLNSRHTQYF.

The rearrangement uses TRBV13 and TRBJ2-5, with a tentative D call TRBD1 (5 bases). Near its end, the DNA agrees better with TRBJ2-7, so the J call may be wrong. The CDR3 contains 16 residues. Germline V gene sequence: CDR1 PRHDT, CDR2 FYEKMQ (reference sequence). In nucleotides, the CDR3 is TGTGCCAGCAGCTCCAGGGTGCGGACGGGTGGGTACGAGCAGTACTTC. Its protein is CASSSRVRTGGYEQYF.

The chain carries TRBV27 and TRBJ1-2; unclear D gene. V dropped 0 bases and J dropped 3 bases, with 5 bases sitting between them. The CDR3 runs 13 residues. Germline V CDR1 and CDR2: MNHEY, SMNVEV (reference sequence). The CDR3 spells CASSLSSHYGYTF. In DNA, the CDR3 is TGTGCCAGCAGTTTATCTAGTCACTATGGCTACACCTTC.

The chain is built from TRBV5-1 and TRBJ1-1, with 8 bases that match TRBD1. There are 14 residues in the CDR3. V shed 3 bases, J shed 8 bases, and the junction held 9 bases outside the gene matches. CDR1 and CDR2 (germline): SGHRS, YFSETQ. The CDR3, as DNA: TGCGCCAGCAGCTCCGGACAGGGCGGAAGGGAAGCTTTCTTT. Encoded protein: CASSSGQGGREAFF.

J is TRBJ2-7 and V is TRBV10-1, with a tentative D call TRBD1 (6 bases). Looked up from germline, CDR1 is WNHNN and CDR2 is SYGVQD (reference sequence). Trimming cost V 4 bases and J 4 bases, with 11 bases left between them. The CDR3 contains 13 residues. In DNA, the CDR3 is TGCGCCAGCAGTGCGACAGGTGTTTACGAGCAGTACTTC. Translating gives CASSATGVYEQYF.

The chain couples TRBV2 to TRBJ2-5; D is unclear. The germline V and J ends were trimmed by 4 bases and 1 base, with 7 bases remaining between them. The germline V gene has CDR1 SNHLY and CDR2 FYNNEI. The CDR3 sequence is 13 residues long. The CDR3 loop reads CASSAVSQETQYF. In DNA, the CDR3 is TGTGCCAGCAGTGCCGTGTCCCAAGAGACCCAGTACTTC.

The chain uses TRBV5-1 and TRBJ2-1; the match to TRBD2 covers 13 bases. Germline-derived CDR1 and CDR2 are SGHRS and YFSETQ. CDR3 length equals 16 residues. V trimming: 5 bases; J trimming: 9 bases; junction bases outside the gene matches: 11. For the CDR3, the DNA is TGCGCCAGCAGTGGCGGACTAGCGGGAGAAATTGGTGAGCAGTTCTTC. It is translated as CASSGGLAGEIGEQFF.

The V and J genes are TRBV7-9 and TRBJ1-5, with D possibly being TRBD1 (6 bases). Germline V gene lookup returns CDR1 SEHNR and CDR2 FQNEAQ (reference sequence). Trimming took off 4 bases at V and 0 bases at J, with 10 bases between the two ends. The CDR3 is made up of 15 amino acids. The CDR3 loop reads CASSSGQISNQPQHF. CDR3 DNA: TGTGCCAGCAGCTCCGGACAGATTAGCAATCAGCCCCAGCATTTT. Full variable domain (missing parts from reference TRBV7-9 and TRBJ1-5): DTGVSQNPRHKITKRGQNVTFRCDPISEHNRLYWYRQTLGQGPEFLTYFQNEAQLEKSRLLSDRFSAERPKGSFSTLEIQRTEQGDSAMYLCASSSGQISNQPQHFGDGTRLSIL.

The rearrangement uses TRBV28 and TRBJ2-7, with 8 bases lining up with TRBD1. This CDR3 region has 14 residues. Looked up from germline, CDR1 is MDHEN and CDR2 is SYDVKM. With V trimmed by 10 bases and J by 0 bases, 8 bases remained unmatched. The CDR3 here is CATRTGQNSYEQYF. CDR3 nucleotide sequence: TGTGCCACCAGGACAGGGCAGAACTCCTACGAGCAGTACTTC.

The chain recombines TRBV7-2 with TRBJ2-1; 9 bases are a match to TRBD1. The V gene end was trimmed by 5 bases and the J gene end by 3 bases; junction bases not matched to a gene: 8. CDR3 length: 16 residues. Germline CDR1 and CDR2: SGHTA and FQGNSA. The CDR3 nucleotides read TGTGCCAGCAGCCTCAGTACAGGGGGCTACTACAATGAGCAGTTCTTC. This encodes CASSLSTGGYYNEQFF.

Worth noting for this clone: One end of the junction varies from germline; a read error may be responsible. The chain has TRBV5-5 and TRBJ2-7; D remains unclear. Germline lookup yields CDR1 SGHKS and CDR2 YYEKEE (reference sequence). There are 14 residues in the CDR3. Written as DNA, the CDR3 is TGTGCCAGCAGCTTCTACGACTCCTCCGACGAGCAGTACTTC. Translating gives CASSFYDSSDEQYF.

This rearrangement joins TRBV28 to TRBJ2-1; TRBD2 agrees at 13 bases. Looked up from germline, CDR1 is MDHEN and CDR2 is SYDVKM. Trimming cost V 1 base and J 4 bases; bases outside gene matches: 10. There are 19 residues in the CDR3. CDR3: CASSLFWTSGSTLYNEQFF. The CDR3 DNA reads TGTGCCAGCAGTTTATTCTGGACTAGCGGGAGTACCCTATACAATGAGCAGTTCTTC.